This TCR beta chain was obtained from a study of shared clonotypes between healthy human individuals. Repertoires were generated with immunoSEQ multiplex PCR, while TCRdb's copy carries only in-frame clones and drops some. This sample has 1.6 million or so clones, with roughly 95% found just once. CDR3 length: 14 amino acids. The V end lost 4 bases, the J end lost 3 bases, and 13 bases lay between the germline ends. The germline CDR1 and CDR2 sequences are SGDLS and YYNGEE. The source is a man under 40 in good health. Material: naive CD4+ T cells sorted from blood. Subset defined: CD45RA+ positively selected. J is TRBJ1-1 and V is TRBV9; D perhaps matches TRBD1 (5 bases). The CDR3 reads CASSTGGGYTEAFF. The CDR3 DNA sequence: TGTGCCAGCAGCACAGGTGGGGGGTACACTGAAGCTTTCTTT.